This passage covers 30 T cell receptor beta chains from one sample sequenced in a study of breast tumors, draining lymph nodes, adjacent tissues. From the multiplex PCR reads, TCRdb called clonotypes with MiXCR, one entry per CDR3 protein. The repertoire consists of 150,000 to 250,000 distinct CDR3 sequences, with roughly 31% occurring once and the leading ten covering over 4%. The lymph nodes were axillary draining lymph nodes from breast cancer patients. Sequenced material: axillary lymph node tissue. These receptors all stem from a female donor with breast cancer. Some clones in this sample may be carry-over from other donors' samples.

J is TRBJ2-3 and V is TRBV4-3, with TRBD2 matching 7 bases. The CDR3 has 16 residues. Germline values: CDR1 LGHNA, CDR2 YSLEER. V dropped 0 bases and J dropped 5; count of bases not matched to a gene: 8. The CDR3 region is CASSQDGAGVEDTQYF. CDR3 nucleotides: TGCGCCAGCAGCCAAGATGGTGCGGGAGTCGAAGATACGCAGTATTTT.

V and J are TRBV5-1 and TRBJ1-1; a weak D match, TRBD1 (5 bases). V dropped 3 bases and J dropped 8 bases, with 8 bases sitting between them. The CDR3 totals 11 residues. The germline V gene has CDR1 SGHRS and CDR2 YFSETQ. CDR3 DNA sequence: TGCGCCAGCAGCTCCCGGGGGGAAGCTTTCTTT. It encodes CASSSRGEAFF.

Comments on this clonotype: A much more abundant neighbour one base away suggests this may be a read error. J is TRBJ2-3 and V is TRBV7-9, with D possibly matching TRBD2 (5 bases). The CDR3 covers 18 residues. CDR1 and CDR2 (germline): SEHNR, FQNEAQ (reference sequence). This chain's CDR3 is CASSLERSAAPSTHTQYF. In DNA form, the CDR3 reads TGTGCCAGCAGCTTAGAGCGTTCGGCAGCTCCTAGCACACATACGCAGTATTTT.

This clonotype showed up just a few times. A much larger clone differs from this one at a single base, so this may be a read error. This chain links TRBV13 with TRBJ1-2, with 7 nucleotides matching TRBD1. CDR1 and CDR2 (germline): PRHDT, FYEKMQ (reference sequence). This CDR3 spans 16 amino acids. J lost 4 bases, V lost 2 bases, and 10 bases had no gene match. The DNA of the CDR3 is TGTGCCAGCAGCTTACAGGGGGAGCTACTACCCTATGGCTACACCTTC. Translated, it gives CASSLQGELLPYGYTF.

The CDR3 region has the DNA TGTGCCAGCAGTTTATCGGGCGGGGGTTACAATGAGCAGTATTTT. It yields the protein CASSLSGGGYNEQYF. This chain connects TRBV12-3 or TRBV12-4 to TRBJ2-3, with 7 positions matching TRBD2. Trimming at V came to 2 bases and at J to 11 bases, leaving 13 bases not matched to a gene. The length of the CDR3 is 15 residues.

The sample holds many counts of this clonotype. The genes are TRBV19 and TRBJ2-5, with TRBD1 identical over 8 bases. Trimming at V came to 5 bases and at J to 3 bases, leaving 8 bases not matched to a gene. Germline CDR1 is LNHDA and CDR2 is SQIVND (reference sequence). The CDR3 spans 15 residues. Here the CDR3 reads CASSRTGRSEETQYF. The CDR3 DNA is TGTGCCAGTAGTCGGACAGGGAGGTCGGAAGAGACCCAGTACTTC.

Written as DNA, the CDR3 is TGTGCCAGCTGTTTACAACAGGGGCTGGACTATGGCTACACCTTC. Protein product: CASCLQQGLDYGYTF. The chain couples TRBV2 to TRBJ1-2, with 7 bases aligning to TRBD1. Per the germline V gene, CDR1 is SNHLY and CDR2 is FYNNEI. This CDR3 contains 15 residues. Losses at the gene ends were 8 bases for V and 3 bases for J; bases not matched to a gene: 12.

This clonotype was observed a single time. At one end, the junction sequence differs from germline, possibly due to a read error. The genes are TRBV6-1 and TRBJ2-5; D is uncertain. The CDR3 has 14 amino acids. Germline CDR1 reads MNHNS; CDR2 reads SASEGT. For the CDR3, the DNA is TGTGCCAGCAGCGCAGTGACTCCTATAGAGACCCAGTACTTT. Its translation: CASSAVTPIETQYF.

This clonotype was observed at least ten times. The chain uses TRBV20-1 and TRBJ2-7; D remains unclear. Trimming took 3 bases from V and 2 from J, leaving 11 bases between them. The germline CDR1 and CDR2 sequences are DFQATT and SNEGSKA (reference sequence). This CDR3 has 13 residues. The CDR3 sequence: CSARVPAAYEQYF. CDR3 coding DNA: TGCAGTGCTAGGGTTCCCGCCGCCTACGAGCAGTACTTC.

This rearrangement joins TRBV19 to TRBJ1-5; D gene unclear. Germline-derived CDR1 and CDR2 are LNHDA and SQIVND (reference sequence). This CDR3 spans 12 amino acids. V was pared by 7 bases and J by 6 bases, with 10 bases between. The CDR3 reads CASKAGGQPQHF. The CDR3, as DNA: TGTGCCAGTAAGGCAGGCGGTCAGCCCCAGCATTTT.

With regard to this clonotype: A much larger clone differs from this one at a single base, so this may be a read error. This chain links TRBV6-6 with TRBJ2-1; D is unresolved. Germline V gene data show CDR1 as MNHNY and CDR2 as SVGAGI (reference sequence). The CDR3 is 12 residues long. V dropped 5 bases and J dropped 3 bases, with 5 bases sitting between them. In nucleotides, the CDR3 is TGTGCCAGCAGTCACGACTACAATGAGCAGTTCTTC. This translates into CASSHDYNEQFF.

This clonotype was counted a few times. This sequence may be a read error, since a much larger clone differs from it by one base. The chain combines TRBV11-3 with TRBJ2-3; 8 nucleotides match TRBD2. Trimming at V came to 1 base and at J to 0 bases, leaving 18 bases not matched to a gene. The V gene's germline CDR1 is SGHNT and CDR2 YENEEA. The CDR3 has 21 amino acids. The CDR3 nucleotides are TGTGCCAGCAGCTTAGCCTATGACGCTCCTTCGGGGGGGCCTAGCACAGATACGCAGTATTTT. Translated: CASSLAYDAPSGGPSTDTQYF.

This clonotype was counted many times. This chain uses TRBV12-3 or TRBV12-4 with TRBJ2-7; D assignment may be TRBD1 or TRBD2 (5 bases each). Deletions cut 3 bases from V and 4 bases from J, with 10 bases between. The length of the CDR3 is 13 residues. CDR3 amino acids: CASSLGPKYEQYF. The CDR3 nucleotides are TGTGCCAGCAGTTTGGGACCAAAATACGAGCAGTACTTC.

The chain recombines TRBV2 with TRBJ1-4, with a possible D match to TRBD1 (6 bases). In germline, CDR1 is SNHLY, CDR2 FYNNEI. Trimming left V 6 bases short and J 6 bases short, with 14 bases between. This CDR3 spans 14 amino acids. Here the CDR3 reads CASRNRVSDEKLFF. For the CDR3, the DNA is TGTGCCAGCAGGAACAGGGTTTCGGATGAAAAACTGTTTTTT.

On this clonotype itself: Because the CDR3's place on the DNA is in doubt, the DNA is left out and the CDR3 is given as listed by TCRdb. The chain has TRBV2 and TRBJ2-2; the table's TRBD2 call for D was not verified on the DNA. The germline CDR1 and CDR2 sequences are SNHLY and FYNNEI. Both ends counted, the CDR3 spans 18 residues. The CDR3 protein is CASSMEGSMDLRFGELFF.

This clonotype occurred a few times. This chain joins TRBV3-1 and TRBJ2-2; D remains ambiguous. Germline V CDR1 and CDR2: LGHDT, YNNKEL (reference sequence). Between the trimmed V and J ends, which lost 0 bases and 6 bases, there was a span of 8 bases. The CDR3 extends over 14 amino acids. CDR3 region: CASSQEVGSGELFF. The CDR3 region has the DNA TGTGCCAGCAGCCAAGAGGTGGGGTCCGGGGAGCTGTTTTTT.

The sample holds many counts of this clonotype. The V call is TRBV13, the J call TRBJ2-5; D is undetermined. CDR3 length: 15 amino acids. Trimming took off 0 bases at V and 4 bases at J, with 12 bases between the two ends. Per the germline V gene, CDR1 is PRHDT and CDR2 is FYEKMQ (reference sequence). CDR3 protein: CASSLGGSWAETQYF. Written as DNA, the CDR3 is TGTGCCAGCAGCTTAGGTGGTTCCTGGGCAGAGACCCAGTACTTC.

The table lists this clonotype with many counts. The V gene is TRBV15, the J gene TRBJ1-2, with 8 bases aligning to TRBD1. With 0 bases clipped from V and 4 bases from J, the junction kept 10 bases outside the gene matches. This CDR3 is built from 17 residues. Germline V gene data show CDR1 as LNHNV and CDR2 as YYDKDF (reference sequence). CDR3 DNA sequence: TGTGCCACCAGCAGAGAGCCCTTCGCGGGACAGGCCTATGGCTACACCTTC. Translating it yields CATSREPFAGQAYGYTF.

The chain combines TRBV4-1 with TRBJ2-1, with D tentatively TRBD1 (5 bases). Germline V gene lookup returns CDR1 MGHRA and CDR2 YSYEKL. The CDR3 sequence is 16 residues long. V was clipped by 1 base and J by 8 bases, with 18 bases between them. CDR3 DNA: TGCGCCAGCAGCCAAGTGGAAAACGGGTTGACAGATGAGCAGTTCTTC. It yields the protein CASSQVENGLTDEQFF.

Ten or more counts support this clonotype. The gene calls are TRBV7-2 and TRBJ2-5, with 13 bases aligning to TRBD2. Trimming removed 5 bases from V and 5 bases from J; junction bases left unmatched: 8. In germline, CDR1 is SGHTA, CDR2 FQGNSA. This CDR3 has 16 amino acids. CDR3 bases: TGTGCCAGCAGCCTAGGACTAGCGGGGGAGGAGGAGACCCAGTACTTC. Protein sequence: CASSLGLAGEEETQYF.

The table lists this clonotype with many counts. V usage is TRBV6-1 and J usage is TRBJ2-2; a weak D match, TRBD2 (6 bases). The length of the CDR3 is 14 residues. CDR1 MNHNS and CDR2 SASEGT come from the germline V gene. Between the trimmed V and J ends, which lost 6 bases and 7 bases, there was a span of 15 bases. CDR3 sequence (DNA): TGTGCCAGCAGCAAAACCTGGGGAGGCGGGGAGCTGTTTTTT. Encoded protein: CASSKTWGGGELFF.

This clonotype was detected many times. J is TRBJ1-2 and V is TRBV29-1; 8 bases match TRBD1. Looked up from germline, CDR1 is SQVTM and CDR2 is ANQGSEA. The CDR3 totals 14 residues. The V gene end was trimmed by 5 bases and the J gene end by 2 bases; junction bases not matched to a gene: 7. This CDR3 reads CSVPSGQANYGYTF. CDR3 DNA: TGCAGCGTTCCCTCGGGACAGGCGAACTATGGCTACACCTTC.

This clonotype has ten or more counts. The chain carries TRBV6-6 and TRBJ2-1; TRBD2 aligns across 13 bases. The CDR3 consists of 15 residues. Germline V gene data show CDR1 as MNHNY and CDR2 as SVGAGI (reference sequence). Unmatched junction bases numbered 7, after V lost 6 bases and J lost 8 bases. The CDR3 here is CASSERTSGSYEQFF. DNA for the CDR3: TGTGCCAGCAGCGAACGGACTAGCGGGAGCTATGAGCAGTTCTTC.

This clonotype has only one observation. At one end the junction does not follow the germline gene, possibly because of a read error. The chain has TRBV7-2 and TRBJ2-3, with D maybe TRBD1 (5 bases). This CDR3 is built from 13 residues. Germline V gene sequence: CDR1 SGHTA, CDR2 FQGNSA. The CDR3 loop is CASTLSGKGEQYF. The CDR3, as DNA: TGTGCCAGCACCTTATCAGGGAAGGGTGAGCAGTATTTT.

This clonotype occurred many times. The rearrangement joins TRBV7-3 to TRBJ2-5; D is ambiguous. Trimming left V 3 bases short and J 1 base short, with 6 bases between. This CDR3 comprises 13 residues. Germline CDR1 is SGHTA and CDR2 is FQGTGA. The DNA for the CDR3 is TGTGCCAGCAGCTTGGGCCTCCAAGAGACCCAGTACTTC. Translated: CASSLGLQETQYF.

The V call is TRBV20-1, the J call TRBJ2-5; perhaps TRBD2 as D (6 bases). In germline, CDR1 is DFQATT, CDR2 SNEGSKA (reference sequence). The length of the CDR3 is 12 residues. Trimming cost V 5 bases and J 1 base, with 8 bases left between them. CDR3 residues: CSAPGGQETQYF. CDR3 nucleotides: TGCAGTGCTCCCGGGGGCCAAGAGACCCAGTACTTC.

This chain uses TRBV29-1 with TRBJ2-2; D is undetermined. The CDR3 contains 10 residues. Trimming cost V 8 bases and J 7 bases, with 8 bases left between them. Germline CDR1 SQVTM, CDR2 ANQGSEA. The chain's CDR3 is CSFGGGELFF. In DNA, the CDR3 is TGCAGCTTTGGTGGCGGGGAGCTGTTTTTT.

This clonotype was seen many times. V gene TRBV11-2 combines with J gene TRBJ2-7; the D gene is possibly TRBD2 (6 bases). V lost 3 bases to trimming and J lost 6 bases, with 18 bases between them. The CDR3 loop spans 15 amino acids. Per the germline V gene, CDR1 is SGHAT and CDR2 is FQNNGV. The CDR3 reads CASSFGPGPGGEQYF. In DNA form, the CDR3 reads TGTGCCAGCAGCTTTGGACCGGGACCCGGGGGCGAGCAGTACTTC. The full variable domain, rest sourced from reference TRBV11-2 and TRBJ2-7, is EAGVAQSPRYKIIEKRQSVAFWCNPISGHATLYWYQQILGQGPKLLIQFQNNGVVDDSQLPKDRFSAERLKGVDSTLKIQPAKLEDSAVYLCASSFGPGPGGEQYFGPGTRLTVT.

This clonotype was seen a handful of times. One base away lies a much larger clone, so this may be a sequencing read error. The genes are TRBV14 and TRBJ1-2; TRBD1 matches at 8 bases. Germline assignment: CDR1 SGHDN and CDR2 FVKESK. There are 15 residues in the CDR3. CDR3 nucleotides: TGTGCCAGCAGCCAAGTAACAGGGGGAAACTATGGCTCCACCTTC. It translates to CASSQVTGGNYGSTF.

This clonotype was seen ten or more times. This chain links TRBV30 with TRBJ1-5; D gene uncertain. Trimming pared 1 base from V and 4 bases from J, leaving 8 bases between. The CDR3 sequence is 13 residues long. The V gene's germline CDR1 is GTSNPN and CDR2 SVGIG (reference sequence). This CDR3 is CAWSEGANQPQHF. The DNA of the CDR3 is TGTGCCTGGAGTGAGGGTGCGAATCAGCCCCAGCATTTT.